The rows below give T cell receptor beta chains drawn from one sample of a study of T-cell reconstitution after alpha-beta-depleted transplantation in children. From the PCR reads, TCRdb called clonotypes with MiXCR, one entry per CDR3 protein. This sample carries 800,000 to 1,000,000 distinct CDR3 sequences, about 31% of them seen once, and the ten largest clones take about 28%. The material was PBMCs, mostly from graft donor cells, obtained 360 days after TCRalphabeta/CD19-depleted stem cell transplant. The receptor source for this set is a boy in the first two years of life who had a stem cell transplant for SCID, so the T cells may come from the graft donor. Each CDR3 is given with its conserved first and last residue. The D gene is left open where the match is weak. Part of the rows lack a size; the others show once, few, many or a class for expanded clones.

V,J,size,D,DNA,CDR3
TRBV4-1,TRBJ2-4,-,-,TGCGCCAGCAGCCAAGAGGAGGGCAGGGGAACGGACATTCAGTACTTC,CASSQEEGRGTDIQYF
TRBV20-1,TRBJ1-2,once,TRBD1,TGCAGTGCTTATGTTGACAGGGTCGGGAGCTATGGCTACACCTTC,CSAYVDRVGSYGYTF
TRBV7-9,TRBJ2-7,many,-,TGTGCCAGCAGCTTAGCGCTGGGCCCGATGGGCGAGCAGTACTTC,CASSLALGPMGEQYF
TRBV10-3,TRBJ2-2,-,-,TGTGCCATCAGTGAGCGGTCGGGGCCCCGGGAGCTGTTTTTT,CAISERSGPRELFF
TRBV18,TRBJ2-7,-,TRBD1,TGTGCCAGCTCACCCACCGAGGGGGCGCATAAAGAGCAGTACTTC,CASSPTEGAHKEQYF
TRBV7-3,TRBJ2-3,-,-,TGTGCCAGCAGCTTATATCCGGTACGCGGGGGCACAGATACGCAGTATTTT,CASSLYPVRGGTDTQYF
TRBV2,TRBJ2-3,-,TRBD1,TGTGCCAGCAGTGAAGGCAGGGGGCTTAGCACAGATACGCAGTATTTT,CASSEGRGLSTDTQYF
TRBV28,TRBJ2-5,-,-,TGTGCCAGCAGCAACCCCTCGGAGACCCAGTACTTC,CASSNPSETQYF
TRBV20-1,TRBJ2-3,-,TRBD2,TGCAGTGCTAGAGCTCCCCCCGGGGTTAGCGGGCGCCGCACAGATACGCAGTATTTT,CSARAPPGVSGRRTDTQYF
TRBV10-3,TRBJ2-7,-,TRBD2,TGTGCCATCAGTGAGTCGACTAGCGGGGGCTACGAGCAGTACTTC,CAISESTSGGYEQYF
TRBV20-1,TRBJ2-1,-,TRBD2,TGCAGTGCTAGACCCAGCGGGGGGGCAAAGAGCAATGAGCAGTTCTTC,CSARPSGGAKSNEQFF
TRBV7-3,TRBJ2-3,-,-,TGTGCCAGCAGCGACTTAGGCGCAGATACGCAGTATTTT,CASSDLGADTQYF
TRBV18,TRBJ2-7,few,-,TGTGCCAGCTCACCTTCGAGGGGCTCCATGAGCTACGAGCAGTACTTC,CASSPSRGSMSYEQYF
TRBV4-3,TRBJ2-7,few,TRBD1,TGCGCCAGCAGCCAAGATCGACCCGGGACAGGGTCCTACGAGCAGTACTTC,CASSQDRPGTGSYEQYF
TRBV11-2,TRBJ2-3,-,TRBD1,TGTGCCAGCAGCTTAACCGCGCCTAGGACAGGTTCCCATCATACGCAGTATTTT,CASSLTAPRTGSHHTQYF
TRBV4-2,TRBJ2-1,-,-,TGTGCCAGCAGCCAAGGGGACAAGATCGTCGGTGAGCAGTTCTTC,CASSQGDKIVGEQFF
TRBV3-1,TRBJ2-2,-,-,TGTGCCAGCAGCCAAGTGAGCCGGAGGACCGGGGAGCTGTTTTTT,CASSQVSRRTGELFF
TRBV24-1,TRBJ2-7,-,-,TGTGCCACCAGCATCGGGACCGCCGTTTACGAGCAGTACTTC,CATSIGTAVYEQYF
TRBV6-5,TRBJ1-5,few,-,TGTGCCAGCAGTTACGGACGACACGGAGGAAGCAATCAGCCCCAGCATTTT,CASSYGRHGGSNQPQHF
TRBV9,TRBJ1-3,-,TRBD1,TGTGCCAGCAGCGTTTTGACAGGGACTCTAGCAACCATATATTTT,CASSVLTGTLATIYF
TRBV5-1,TRBJ2-1,-,-,TGCGCCAGCAGCTTGGGAGTAGGGTCCTCCTACAATGAGCAGTTCTTC,CASSLGVGSSYNEQFF
TRBV24-1,TRBJ2-7,few,-,TGTGCCACCAGTGATAGGGGGACTAACCAGCTCTACGAGCAGTACTTC,CATSDRGTNQLYEQYF
TRBV10-3,TRBJ2-7,few,TRBD2,TGTGCCATCAGTGAGTCGGCTAGCGGTGCCTACGAGCAGTACTTC,CAISESASGAYEQYF
TRBV5-1,TRBJ2-1,few,TRBD1,TGCGCCAGCAGACTGGGACAGAAAAACCTCCTAAGCTCCTACAATGAGCAGTTCTTC,CASRLGQKNLLSSYNEQFF
TRBV21-1,TRBJ1-5,-,-,TGTGCCAGCAGCAAAGGACTACGGGACAGGGTGTATTTT,CASSKGLRDRVYF
TRBV5-6,TRBJ1-5,-,TRBD1,TGTGCCAGCAGCTTGGACCCGGGACAGGGGATTTATAGCAATCAGCCCCAGCATTTT,CASSLDPGQGIYSNQPQHF
TRBV5-1,TRBJ1-1,-,-,TGCGCCAGCAGCCTCGGACAGTCGGGAGCTTTCTTT,CASSLGQSGAFF
TRBV11-2,TRBJ2-5,few,-,TGTGCCAGCAGCCGAGCACTAGCCTGGGAGACCCAGTACTTC,CASSRALAWETQYF
TRBV12-3/TRBV12-4,TRBJ2-5,few,TRBD2,TGTGCCAGCAGTTTCAGGCTAGCGGGGCTGGAGACCCAGTACTTC,CASSFRLAGLETQYF
TRBV5-1,TRBJ2-2,-,-,TGCGCCAGCAGCTTGGCCCTCACAAGAGGCTCCGGGGAGCTGTTTTTT,CASSLALTRGSGELFF
TRBV9,TRBJ2-7,few,-,TGTGCCAGCAGCGTAGATTTTGGGGGTCCCTACGAGCAGTACTTC,CASSVDFGGPYEQYF
TRBV7-2,TRBJ2-7,-,TRBD2,TGTGCCAGCAGTCGACTAGCGGGGGGGCCGGTCGAGCAGTACTTC,CASSRLAGGPVEQYF
TRBV5-1,TRBJ2-1,-,TRBD2,TGCGCCAGCAGCTTGGTATGGAGCGGGGGGCAGTTCTTC,CASSLVWSGGQFF
TRBV7-2,TRBJ2-1,-,TRBD2,TGTGCCAGCAGCTTCTTTAGCGGGGGGGCCACTGAGCAGTTCTTC,CASSFFSGGATEQFF
TRBV12-3/TRBV12-4,TRBJ2-1,few,-,TGTGCCAGCAGTTTCTGGCCCAATGAGCAGTTCTTC,CASSFWPNEQFF
TRBV29-1,TRBJ2-1,-,TRBD2,TGCAGCGTTGAAAAATGGTCTAGCGGGGGGCGGAATGAGCAGTTCTTC,CSVEKWSSGGRNEQFF
TRBV28,TRBJ2-7,-,TRBD2,TGTGCCAGCAGTTGGGTCCCGGGGGGGCCTAACGAGCAGTACTTC,CASSWVPGGPNEQYF
TRBV5-6,TRBJ2-3,few,-,TGTGCCAGCAGCTTTATGGCAGATACGCAGTATTTT,CASSFMADTQYF
TRBV29-1,TRBJ2-3,few,-,TGCAGCGCCGGAATACCCCCGTACACAGATACGCAGTATTTT,CSAGIPPYTDTQYF
TRBV4-3,TRBJ1-2,-,-,TGCGCCAGCAGCCAAGTCCGGGGCAGCTATGGCTACACCTTC,CASSQVRGSYGYTF
TRBV5-1,TRBJ2-7,-,-,TGCGCCAGCAGCTCCAAATCCAGCTACGAGCAGTACTTC,CASSSKSSYEQYF
TRBV27,TRBJ2-2,-,TRBD2,TGTGCCAGCAGTGCAGGACTAGCGGGGCGCCCGAACACCGGGGAGCTGTTTTTT,CASSAGLAGRPNTGELFF
TRBV6-2/TRBV6-3,TRBJ2-7,-,-,TGTGCCAGCAGTTGGGACGGGGTTTTAATCGAGCAGTACTTC,CASSWDGVLIEQYF
TRBV20-1,TRBJ2-5,once,-,TGCAGTGCTAGAAGGACCGGGTCCCAAGAGACCCAGTACTTC,CSARRTGSQETQYF
TRBV28,TRBJ2-7,-,-,TGTGCCAGCAGTCGCTGGGGTAGGGGTGAACCCTACGAGCAGTACTTC,CASSRWGRGEPYEQYF
TRBV29-1,TRBJ2-5,few,-,TGCAGCGTTGAAGAGACCCAGTACTTC,CSVEETQYF
TRBV12-3/TRBV12-4,TRBJ2-1,-,-,TGTGCCAGCAGGTCCCTGACACGGAACAATGAGCAGTTCTTC,CASRSLTRNNEQFF
TRBV12-3/TRBV12-4,TRBJ1-6,many,-,TGTGCCAGCAGTCCGGCGGGACCGATTAATTCACCCCTCCACTTT,CASSPAGPINSPLHF
TRBV12-3/TRBV12-4,TRBJ2-4,once,-,TGTGCCAGCAGTGCGAGAACCAAAAACATTCAGTACTTC,CASSARTKNIQYF
TRBV20-1,TRBJ1-1,-,-,TGCAGTGCTAGAGTGGATACAGGGACTGAAGCTTTCTTT,CSARVDTGTEAFF
TRBV11-3,TRBJ2-3,-,-,TGTGCCAGCCCCGCCAACGGGCCAGATACGCAGTATTTT,CASPANGPDTQYF
TRBV5-6,TRBJ1-2,few,-,TGTGCCAGCAGCTTTCCAAATCCTAACTATGGCTACACCTTC,CASSFPNPNYGYTF
TRBV18,TRBJ2-2,few,TRBD1,TGTGCCAGCTCCGGGACAGTCACCGGGGAGCTGTTTTTT,CASSGTVTGELFF
TRBV2,TRBJ2-7,-,TRBD1,TGTGCCAGCAGTTACACTGGACAGGGGAGCTCCTACGAGCAGTACTTC,CASSYTGQGSSYEQYF
TRBV6-5,TRBJ2-2,many,TRBD1,TGTGCCAGCACTAGACAGGGGGCTGTTACCGGGGAGCTGTTTTTT,CASTRQGAVTGELFF
TRBV5-6,TRBJ2-1,few,-,TGTGCCAGCAGCTTGCCCGGGACGAGGAACAATGAGCAGTTCTTC,CASSLPGTRNNEQFF
TRBV7-6,TRBJ2-3,-,TRBD2,TGTGCCAGCAGCTTCCGACTAGCGGGCCCCACAGATACGCAGTATTTT,CASSFRLAGPTDTQYF
TRBV18,TRBJ1-2,once,-,TGTGCCAGCTCACCGAGGACTCATTATGGCTACACCTTC,CASSPRTHYGYTF